This T cell receptor beta chain was captured by sequencing in a study of cytomegalovirus exposure and HLA in healthy donors. At the level of the study: There were 300 to 400 genotyped donors. Of these, roughly 86% fell in the genetic ancestry cluster associated with self-reported Caucasian donors.

Comments on this clone: Its antigen is undetermined.

The V gene end was trimmed by 4 bases and the J gene end by 1 base; junction bases not matched to a gene: 8. This CDR3 has 18 residues. Germline assignment: CDR1 SGHNT and CDR2 YYREEE (reference sequence). PCR involved 60 Vbeta and 13 Jbeta primers. The assay was immunoSEQ multiplex PCR, and TCRdb's table has in-frame clones only and misses some. Here the sample spans about 150,000 clones, about 72% being singletons. Every donor was a healthy person donating bone marrow. Notes on the study in general: Excluded: some indistinguishable V segments such as TRBV6-2 and TRBV6-3.

The receptor's source is a man in his sixties in good health and CMV-seronegative. Sample: PBMCs. The V and J genes are TRBV5-4 and TRBJ2-1; 13 nucleotides match TRBD2. CDR3 loop: CASSVPGLAGRSYNEQFF. The CDR3 DNA reads as TGTGCCAGCAGCGTACCGGGACTAGCGGGAAGGTCCTACAATGAGCAGTTCTTC. The entire variable domain, with the rest obtained from reference TRBV5-4 and TRBJ2-1, is as follows: ETGVTQSPTHLIKTRGQQVTLRCSSQSGHNTVSWYQQALGQGPQFIFQYYREEENGRGNFPPRFSGLQFPNYSSELNVNALELDDSALYLCASSVPGLAGRSYNEQFFGPGTRLTVL.